The rows below give T cell receptor beta chains drawn from one sample of a study of blood T cell repertoires in COVID-19. Profiling relied on immunoSEQ multiplex PCR, and the TCRdb table lists in-frame clones only, not all of them. In the table there are approximately 120,000 clones, approximately 83% of which are singletons. The sequenced sample consisted of peripheral blood. All receptors come from a woman over 75 with acute or convalescent COVID-19. The CDR3 runs from the conserved cysteine through the conserved F or W. A D gene is named only where the DNA matches it firmly. A clone size is listed for some rows: how often the clone was seen (once, few, many), or a class if it is expanded.

CDR3 protein,CDR3 DNA,D gene,clone size,V gene,J gene
CASRTGAKAGYTF,TGTGCCAGCAGGACAGGGGCAAAGGCCGGCTACACCTTC,TRBD1,few,TRBV6-5,TRBJ1-2
CASSLGSEDGYTF,TGTGCCAGCAGCTTAGGCTCTGAGGATGGCTACACCTTC,.,few,TRBV7-9,TRBJ1-2
CASLLKGGVGEKLFF,TGTGCCAGCCTCTTAAAAGGAGGGGTGGGTGAAAAACTGTTTTTT,.,once,TRBV7-9,TRBJ1-4
CASSQRGSEETQYF,TGTGCCAGCAGCCAGAGGGGGTCGGAAGAGACCCAGTACTTC,.,.,TRBV3-1/TRBV3-2,TRBJ2-5
CASSQDWTGVYGYTF,TGTGCCAGCAGCCAAGACTGGACAGGCGTCTATGGCTACACCTTC,TRBD1,.,TRBV3-1/TRBV3-2,TRBJ1-2
CASSPRAAMNTEAFF,TGTGCCAGCAGCCCCAGGGCCGCCATGAACACTGAAGCTTTCTTT,.,.,TRBV25-1,TRBJ1-1
CASSRGQDLNYGYTF,TGTGCCAGCAGCCGAGGACAGGATCTAAACTATGGCTACACCTTC,TRBD1,.,TRBV5-4,TRBJ1-2
CASSQSHLGGTEAFF,TGTGCCAGCAGCCAATCGCATCTTGGAGGGACTGAAGCTTTCTTT,.,.,TRBV3-1/TRBV3-2,TRBJ1-1
CASSPLGGGQTQYF,TGTGCCAGCAGCCCGCTCGGCGGCGGCCAGACCCAGTACTTC,.,.,TRBV3-1/TRBV3-2,TRBJ2-5
CATSRDLGGDGYTF,TGTGCCACCAGCAGAGATTTGGGGGGAGATGGCTACACCTTC,.,.,TRBV15,TRBJ1-2
CASSSNNSPLHF,TGTGCCAGCAGTTCCAATAATTCACCCCTCCACTTT,.,.,TRBV27,TRBJ1-6
CASRAGSDLNTEAFF,TGTGCCAGCCGGGCGGGGAGTGATTTGAACACTGAAGCTTTCTTT,.,.,TRBV9,TRBJ1-1
CATSDPRDSIKAFF,TGTGCCACCAGTGACCCCCGGGACAGCATTAAGGCTTTCTTT,TRBD1,.,TRBV24-1,TRBJ1-1
CASSPQGFEQFF,TGTGCCAGCAGCCCTCAGGGCTTTGAGCAGTTCTTC,.,.,TRBV7-9,TRBJ2-1
CASSKVAGYGYTF,TGTGCCAGCAGCAAAGTGGCAGGGTATGGCTACACCTTC,.,.,TRBV21-1,TRBJ1-2
CASRDSLSGNYGYTF,TGCGCCAGCAGGGACAGTCTGAGTGGTAACTATGGCTACACCTTC,.,.,TRBV5-1,TRBJ1-2
CASSLNSGVTEAFF,TGTGCCAGCAGCTTAAACTCCGGGGTCACTGAAGCTTTCTTT,.,.,TRBV7-9,TRBJ1-1
CASSPTGTPGSAFF,TGTGCCAGCTCACCAACCGGGACTCCTGGATCAGCTTTCTTT,.,.,TRBV18,TRBJ1-1
CASSEYGQGNTEAFF,TGTGCCAGCAGTGAATATGGCCAGGGAAACACTGAAGCTTTCTTT,.,.,TRBV2,TRBJ1-1
CASSPGREGAGQFF,TGTGCCAGCTCACCCGGCCGGGAGGGGGCTGGGCAGTTCTTC,.,.,TRBV18,TRBJ2-1
CASRMTPSNTGELFF,TGTGCCAGCAGGATGACTCCATCGAACACCGGGGAGCTGTTTTTT,.,.,TRBV2,TRBJ2-2
CATSRGTSGGMGTQYF,TGTGCCACCAGCAGAGGGACTAGCGGGGGGATGGGGACCCAGTACTTC,TRBD2,once,TRBV15,TRBJ2-5
CASSPILGDSSGNTIYF,TGTGCTAGCAGCCCCATTCTTGGGGACAGCTCTGGAAACACCATATATTTT,TRBD1,.,TRBV7-7,TRBJ1-3
CASSKVGRHTIYF,TGTGCCAGCAGCAAAGTAGGGAGACACACCATATATTTT,.,.,TRBV21-1,TRBJ1-3
CASTLREGTEAFF,TGTGCCAGCACCCTGAGAGAGGGCACTGAAGCTTTCTTT,.,.,TRBV12-3/TRBV12-4,TRBJ1-1
CASSLVSPQDIYGYTF,TGTGCCAGCAGTTTAGTGTCCCCCCAAGACATCTATGGCTACACCTTC,.,few,TRBV28,TRBJ1-2
CASRPTGGTTEAFF,TGTGCCAGTAGGCCGACAGGGGGGACCACTGAAGCTTTCTTT,TRBD1,.,TRBV19,TRBJ1-1
CSVEVSRDTEAFF,TGCAGCGTTGAGGTCAGCAGGGACACTGAAGCTTTCTTT,.,.,TRBV29-1,TRBJ1-1
CASRTTGAGNQPQHF,TGTGCCAGCAGAACGACAGGGGCTGGTAATCAGCCCCAGCATTTT,TRBD1,.,TRBV28,TRBJ1-5
CASSDDGTVKQPQHF,TGTGCCAGCAGTGACGACGGGACAGTTAAGCAGCCCCAGCATTTT,TRBD1,few,TRBV2,TRBJ1-5
CASSRLDTEAFF,TGTGCCAGCAGTCGCCTGGACACCGAAGCTTTCTTT,.,.,TRBV9,TRBJ1-1
CACPVGSGNTIYF,TGTGCCTGTCCGGTCGGCTCTGGAAACACCATATATTTT,.,.,TRBV30,TRBJ1-3
CASSQQDRGAFF,TGTGCCAGCAGTCAGCAGGATCGGGGAGCTTTCTTT,.,.,TRBV28,TRBJ1-1
CASSSMGPLKQYF,TGTGCCAGCAGCTCCATGGGTCCACTAAAGCAGTACTTC,.,.,TRBV5-6,TRBJ2-7
CARSPQRQVAFMNTEAFF,TGTGCCAGAAGCCCTCAGCGACAGGTCGCGTTCATGAACACTGAAGCTTTCTTT,.,once,TRBV7-5,TRBJ1-1
CASSSPTRNTEAFF,TGTGCCAGCAGTTCACCGACAAGGAACACTGAAGCTTTCTTT,.,.,TRBV27,TRBJ1-1
CASSQDRQPNEKLFF,TGCGCCAGCAGCCAAGATCGACAGCCGAATGAAAAACTGTTTTTT,.,once,TRBV4-3,TRBJ1-4
CASSLGSTPSGYTF,TGTGCCAGCAGCTTGGGATCGACTCCGAGTGGCTACACCTTC,.,.,TRBV5-8,TRBJ1-2
CASSLARREYTF,TGTGCCAGCAGTTTAGCGCGCAGGGAATACACCTTC,.,.,TRBV12-3/TRBV12-4,TRBJ1-2